These 23 T cell receptor beta chains were all obtained from the same sample, sequenced in a study of blood T cell repertoires in COVID-19. Using immunoSEQ multiplex PCR, the repertoire was profiled, and TCRdb retains in-frame clones only, with some absent. The table has approximately 200,000 clones, roughly 84% seen once. Sequenced input: peripheral blood. The origin of the receptors is a man in his forties or fifties with active or convalescent COVID-19.

V gene TRBV5-1 combines with J gene TRBJ1-4, with D unclear. This CDR3 spans 14 amino acids. V was trimmed by 0 bases and J by 3 bases, leaving 6 bases between them. CDR1 is SGHRS, CDR2 YFSETQ, per germline. The CDR3 protein is CASSLGGPNEKLFF. DNA for the CDR3: TGCGCCAGCAGCTTGGGAGGGCCTAATGAAAAACTGTTTTTT.

V is TRBV4-1 and J is TRBJ1-1; maybe TRBD1 (6 bases). CDR1 MGHRA and CDR2 YSYEKL come from the germline V gene. The V end was cut by 5 bases, the J end by 3 bases, with 16 bases between. The CDR3 is made up of 15 amino acids. The CDR3 is CASSYQQGMDTEAFF. CDR3 coding DNA: TGCGCCAGCAGCTACCAACAGGGTATGGACACTGAAGCTTTCTTT.

The genes are TRBV3-1 (or the pseudogene TRBV3-2) and TRBJ1-2; tentatively, D is TRBD1 (6 bases). Per the germline V gene, CDR1 is LGHDT and CDR2 is YNNKEL (reference sequence). CDR3 length equals 13 residues. Between the trimmed V and J ends, which lost 4 bases and 8 bases, there was a span of 14 bases. In DNA, the CDR3 is TGTGCCAGCAGCCCTACAGGGAATGAGGGCTACACCTTC. Its protein is CASSPTGNEGYTF.

The V gene is TRBV6-5, the J gene TRBJ2-3; no firm D call. Trimming took off 0 bases at V and 6 bases at J, with 10 bases between the two ends. The CDR3 runs to 14 residues. Germline CDR1 is MNHEY and CDR2 is SVGAGI. As DNA, the CDR3 is TGTGCCAGCAGTTACTCGTTTGTGGAGGATACGCAGTATTTT. This codes for CASSYSFVEDTQYF.

The chain carries TRBV27 and TRBJ2-5, with D possibly matching TRBD2 (7 bases). This CDR3 is built from 15 residues. V lost 0 bases and J lost 4, with 12 bases in between. Germline V CDR1 and CDR2: MNHEY, SMNVEV (reference sequence). The DNA for the CDR3 is TGTGCCAGCAGTTTATCCGGGGGGCTGGGAGAGACCCAGTACTTC. Its protein is CASSLSGGLGETQYF.

In this sample, this clone turned up a few times. V and J are TRBV2 and TRBJ1-4; D is perhaps TRBD1 (6 bases). The CDR3 runs 16 residues. Germline V gives CDR1 SNHLY, CDR2 FYNNEI. Trimming removed 3 bases at V and 0 bases at J, with 11 bases between. In nucleotides, the CDR3 is TGTGCCAGCAGTGATTCTTGGGGGCCAACTAATGAAAAACTGTTTTTT. Its protein product is CASSDSWGPTNEKLFF.

Remarks on this clone: The same CDR3 is also encoded by other DNA sequences in this sample. The chain carries TRBV9 and TRBJ2-3; a weak D match, TRBD1 (5 bases). V lost 4 bases and J lost 6, with 12 bases in between. The germline V gene has CDR1 SGDLS and CDR2 YYNGEE. The CDR3 totals 13 residues. Here the CDR3 DNA reads TGTGCCAGCAGCCCACAGGTTGCGGATACGCAGTATTTT. As protein: CASSPQVADTQYF.

The chain combines TRBV28 with TRBJ2-4, with TRBD1 matching 8 bases. V dropped 11 bases and J dropped 3; count of bases not matched to a gene: 21. CDR3 length: 18 residues. CDR1 is MDHEN, CDR2 SYDVKM, per germline. The CDR3 is CACQIDRGGGGHKNIQYF. CDR3 DNA sequence: TGTGCCTGTCAAATAGACAGGGGCGGAGGGGGCCACAAAAACATTCAGTACTTC. The variable domain in full, with the rest retrieved from reference TRBV28 and TRBJ2-4, is DVKVTQSSRYLVKRTGEKVFLECVQDMDHENMFWYRQDPGLGLRLIYFSYDVKMKEKGDIPEGYSVSREKKERFSLILESASTNQTSMYLCACQIDRGGGGHKNIQYFGAGTRLSVL.

The table lists this clone with many counts. The chain recombines TRBV4-1 with TRBJ2-1, with D perhaps matching TRBD1 (5 bases). Germline CDR1 MGHRA, CDR2 YSYEKL. V lost 2 bases to trimming and J lost 9 bases, with 14 bases between them. CDR3 size: 14 residues. The CDR3 loop is CASSQMARAVEQFF. The CDR3 DNA follows: TGCGCCAGCAGCCAAATGGCCAGGGCGGTTGAGCAGTTCTTC.

This chain joins TRBV6-6 and TRBJ1-3; D gene uncertain. V was pared by 5 bases and J by 4 bases, with 24 bases between. Germline values: CDR1 MNHNY, CDR2 SVGAGI (reference sequence). The CDR3 covers 18 residues. CDR3 loop: CASSPKYREEPGGNTIYF. The CDR3 coding sequence is TGTGCCAGCAGTCCTAAATATCGAGAGGAACCGGGAGGAAACACCATATATTTT.

This chain uses TRBV2 with TRBJ1-3, with D perhaps TRBD1 (5 bases). This CDR3 is 15 amino acids long. V was cut by 6 bases and J by 0 bases, with 12 bases left in between. Germline V gives CDR1 SNHLY, CDR2 FYNNEI. CDR3 nucleotide sequence: TGTGCCAGCAGCGAATCAGGGTTCTCTGGAAACACCATATATTTT. Protein sequence: CASSESGFSGNTIYF. The full variable domain, rest sourced from reference TRBV2 and TRBJ1-3, is EPEVTQTPSHQVTQMGQEVILRCVPISNHLYFYWYRQILGQKVEFLVSFYNNEISEKSEIFDDQFSVERPDGSNFTLKIRSTKLEDSAMYFCASSESGFSGNTIYFGEGSWLTVV.

The chain combines TRBV29-1 with TRBJ2-2; D might be TRBD2 (5 bases). CDR1 is SQVTM, CDR2 ANQGSEA, per germline. The germline V and J ends were trimmed by 6 bases and 0 bases, with 14 bases remaining between them. The CDR3 contains 15 residues. The CDR3 sequence is CSVINWETNTGELFF. The CDR3 nucleotides are TGCAGCGTGATCAATTGGGAGACGAACACCGGGGAGCTGTTTTTT.

This chain links TRBV5-4 with TRBJ2-7, with 7 bases matching TRBD2. Germline V gene lookup returns CDR1 SGHNT and CDR2 YYREEE (reference sequence). This CDR3 region has 16 residues. V shed 4 bases and J 4 bases; nucleotides not matched to a gene: 14. DNA for the CDR3: TGTGCCAGCAGCCCTTCGGGGGGAGGGCCGGGGTACGAGCAGTACTTC. It is translated as CASSPSGGGPGYEQYF.

The V and J genes are TRBV19 and TRBJ1-5, with D perhaps matching TRBD1 (5 bases). V lost 9 bases and J lost 5, with 8 bases in between. CDR3 length: 11 residues. In germline, CDR1 is LNHDA, CDR2 SQIVND (reference sequence). The CDR3 loop reads CASGGDQPQHF. CDR3 nucleotides: TGTGCCAGCGGAGGGGATCAGCCCCAGCATTTT.

The rearrangement uses TRBV6-5 and TRBJ1-1; D possibly corresponds to TRBD1 (5 bases). Germline-derived CDR1 and CDR2 are MNHEY and SVGAGI. The ends were cut back, 5 bases at V and 1 base at J, with 11 bases in the middle. The CDR3 is 14 amino acids. DNA for the CDR3: TGTGCCAGCAGTATTAGCCAGGGGAACACTGAAGCTTTCTTT. Translation: CASSISQGNTEAFF.

The chain employs TRBV27 and TRBJ2-5; D unclear. The V end was cut by 3 bases, the J end by 2 bases, with 4 bases between. The CDR3 is made up of 12 amino acids. Germline CDR1 is MNHEY and CDR2 is SMNVEV (reference sequence). CDR3 residues: CASSFLQETQYF. CDR3 DNA sequence: TGTGCCAGCAGTTTTTTACAAGAGACCCAGTACTTC.

The chain couples TRBV27 to TRBJ1-2, with D possibly TRBD1 on 6 matching bases. Germline CDR1 is MNHEY and CDR2 is SMNVEV (reference sequence). This CDR3 is 12 amino acids long. Trimming stripped 4 bases from V and 7 bases from J, with 10 bases between. The CDR3 here is CASSSSRGGYTF. The CDR3 region has the DNA TGTGCCAGCAGTTCCAGCAGGGGTGGCTACACCTTC.

Regarding this clone: Mismatch with germline at one junction end may stem from a read error. The chain is built from TRBV5-6 and TRBJ2-1; 9 bases fit TRBD2. Germline V gene lookup returns CDR1 SGHDT and CDR2 YYEEEE. The CDR3 has 15 amino acids. CDR3 bases: TGTGCCAGTAGCTTGCGGGGGGGCTCCTACAATGAGCAGTTCTTC. As protein: CASSLRGGSYNEQFF.

This chain connects TRBV15 to TRBJ1-1; 7 bases align to TRBD1. Germline CDR1 LNHNV, CDR2 YYDKDF (reference sequence). After removal of 0 bases from V and 11 bases from J, the junction contained 9 bases not matched to a gene. This CDR3 comprises 14 residues. The CDR3 DNA reads TGTGCCACCAGCAGAGATCGAAGGGGGCCGCCCGCTTTCTTT. Protein: CATSRDRRGPPAFF.

The chain joins TRBV19 to TRBJ2-3; the D gene is possibly TRBD2 (5 bases). This CDR3 spans 15 amino acids. Germline V gives CDR1 LNHDA, CDR2 SQIVND (reference sequence). With 5 bases removed from V and 0 bases from J, the gap between germline ends came to 12 bases. The CDR3 nucleotides read TGTGCCAGTAGTCCTGGCGGGCCTAGCACAGATACGCAGTATTTT. Its protein is CASSPGGPSTDTQYF.

About this clone: This specimen includes other DNA sequences encoding the same CDR3. The V and J genes are TRBV4-1 and TRBJ2-3; 8 positions match TRBD2. The V gene end was trimmed by 3 bases and the J gene end by 0 bases; junction bases not matched to a gene: 2. Germline CDR1 reads MGHRA; CDR2 reads YSYEKL. The CDR3 is 15 amino acids. The DNA of the CDR3 is TGCGCCAGCAGCCAGGCGGGGGGAAGCACAGATACGCAGTATTTT. It translates to CASSQAGGSTDTQYF.

The rearrangement joins TRBV5-4 to TRBJ2-7; no reliable D call. The length of the CDR3 is 13 residues. V was clipped by 5 bases and J by 0 bases, with 9 bases between them. Germline V gene data show CDR1 as SGHNT and CDR2 as YYREEE (reference sequence). CDR3 DNA: TGTGCCAGCAGTAGTAGCCCCTCCTACGAGCAGTACTTC. It is translated as CASSSSPSYEQYF. Full variable domain (outside the CDR3, taken from reference TRBV5-4 and TRBJ2-7): ETGVTQSPTHLIKTRGQQVTLRCSSQSGHNTVSWYQQALGQGPQFIFQYYREEENGRGNFPPRFSGLQFPNYSSELNVNALELDDSALYLCASSSSPSYEQYFGPGTRLTVT.

V is TRBV6-5 and J is TRBJ2-7; D not certain. Germline V gives CDR1 MNHEY, CDR2 SVGAGI. The CDR3 length is 15 residues. V lost 6 bases and J 5 bases, leaving 20 bases between the germline ends. The CDR3 sequence is CASSLVMQVVDEQYF. The CDR3 DNA reads TGTGCCAGCAGCCTCGTCATGCAAGTAGTCGACGAGCAGTACTTC.